This T cell receptor (beta chain) was found in a study of PD-1 blockade in classical Hodgkin lymphoma. The method was immunoSEQ multiplex PCR; TCRdb's version includes in-frame clones alone and lacks a portion of them. Of 70,000 or so clones in the sample, over 90% were seen once. This sample's time point: newly diagnosed, previously untreated cHL patient sample. This clone has more than one count but fewer than ten. This CDR3 region has 15 residues. The V and J ends lost 0 bases and 3 bases respectively, with 12 bases between them. Germline V gene sequence: CDR1 SGHRS, CDR2 YFSETQ. The receptor was isolated from a human donor with classical Hodgkin lymphoma. This chain connects TRBV5-1 to TRBJ2-5, with D perhaps assigned TRBD1 or TRBD2 (6 bases each). Sequencing was done on a sample of peripheral blood mononuclear cells (PBMCs). The CDR3 loop reads CASSLAGGSEETQYF. CDR3 DNA sequence: TGCGCCAGCAGCTTGGCCGGGGGCTCAGAAGAGACCCAGTACTTC.